Each of the 19 T cell receptor beta chains below was sequenced from the same sample in a study of blood T cell repertoires in COVID-19. Measured with immunoSEQ multiplex PCR; TCRdb has only the in-frame clones, and not every one. The repertoire holds approximately 97,000 clones, with 65% to 90% as singletons. The material sequenced was peripheral blood. All receptors come from an elderly woman with acute or convalescent COVID-19.

The chain carries TRBV5-1 and TRBJ2-1; a possible D gene is TRBD2 (6 bases). CDR1 and CDR2 from the germline V gene are SGHRS and YFSETQ. The CDR3 is 17 amino acids. V lost 0 bases and J 10 bases, leaving 23 bases between the germline ends. In DNA form, the CDR3 reads TGCGCCAGCAGCTTGGCCCCGGGAGCGGGTGGATATGAAGAGCAGTTCTTC. Encoded protein: CASSLAPGAGGYEEQFF.

V is TRBV10-3 and J is TRBJ2-5, with 9 nucleotides matching TRBD1. Germline CDR1 and CDR2: ENHRY and SYGVKD. The CDR3 has 15 amino acids. V gave up 0 bases and J gave up 5 bases; unmatched junction bases: 4. The CDR3, as DNA: TGTGCCATCAGTGAGTCGCGGGGGACAGGGGAGACCCAGTACTTC. Translation: CAISESRGTGETQYF.

This chain links TRBV6-6 with TRBJ1-5, with 7 bases aligning to TRBD1. This CDR3 is 14 amino acids long. J gave up 5 bases and V 6 bases, and 7 bases lay outside the gene matches. Germline V CDR1 and CDR2: MNHNY, SVGAGI (reference sequence). The CDR3 is CASSARQGHQPQHF. Written as DNA, the CDR3 is TGTGCCAGCAGCGCACGACAGGGACATCAGCCCCAGCATTTT.

The chain couples TRBV5-8 to TRBJ2-5; D gene unclear. Germline assignment: CDR1 SGHTS and CDR2 YDEGEE. With 4 bases removed from V and 1 base from J, the gap between germline ends came to 5 bases. The CDR3 contains 12 residues. Written as DNA, the CDR3 is TGTGCCAGCAGCCGTCCCCAAGAGACCCAGTACTTC. Its translation is CASSRPQETQYF.

This clone was counted once. This chain connects TRBV29-1 to TRBJ2-2, with TRBD2 matching 10 bases. V lost 5 bases and J lost 1; bases outside the gene matches: 7. Germline lookup yields CDR1 SQVTM and CDR2 ANQGSEA. The CDR3 is 16 amino acids. CDR3 residues: CSVLPIAGGNTGELFF. In DNA, the CDR3 is TGCAGCGTTCTCCCTATAGCGGGGGGGAACACCGGGGAGCTGTTTTTT.

The chain links TRBV2 to TRBJ2-5; D is possibly TRBD1 (6 bases). Per the germline V gene, CDR1 is SNHLY and CDR2 is FYNNEI. Trimming removed 3 bases from V and 5 bases from J, with 16 bases in between. The CDR3 totals 15 residues. The CDR3 DNA reads as TGTGCCAGCAGTGATATAATTGGGACAAAGGAGACCCAGTACTTC. Amino acids: CASSDIIGTKETQYF.

The rearrangement joins TRBV5-8 to TRBJ2-4; D uncertain. This CDR3 is 14 amino acids long. CDR1 and CDR2 from the germline V gene are SGHTS and YDEGEE. V was clipped by 1 base and J by 0 bases, with 5 bases between them. This CDR3 is CASSLSLAKNIQYF. The CDR3 DNA reads as TGTGCCAGCAGCTTGTCCTTAGCCAAAAACATTCAGTACTTC.

This chain joins TRBV5-4 and TRBJ2-7, with 7 positions matching TRBD2. V trimming: 3 bases; J trimming: 0 bases; junction bases outside the gene matches: 6. The CDR3 totals 15 residues. Germline V gene sequence: CDR1 SGHNT, CDR2 YYREEE (reference sequence). The CDR3 DNA reads TGTGCCAGCAGCTCTATGGGGGGGAGCTCCTACGAGCAGTACTTC. Its protein product is CASSSMGGSSYEQYF.

CDR3 sequence reads: CASSEWLEQYF. CDR3 nucleotides: TGTGCCAGCAGTGAGTGGCTGGAGCAGTACTTC. This chain joins TRBV2 and TRBJ2-7, with no clear D. Per germline, CDR1 SNHLY and CDR2 FYNNEI. Trimming cost V 3 bases and J 7 bases, with 7 bases left between them. There are 11 residues in the CDR3.

V usage is TRBV18 and J usage is TRBJ1-1, with TRBD1 matching over 7 bases. The CDR3 has 15 residues. Germline CDR1 reads KGHSH; CDR2 reads LQKENI. After removal of 0 bases from V and 5 bases from J, the junction contained 6 bases not matched to a gene. The CDR3 loop reads CASSPPRGRGTEAFF. CDR3 DNA sequence: TGTGCCAGCTCACCACCAAGGGGGCGCGGGACTGAAGCTTTCTTT.

This clone was observed a single time. The chain links TRBV5-1 to TRBJ2-7; the D gene is possibly TRBD2 (5 bases). The V gene's germline CDR1 is SGHRS and CDR2 YFSETQ. Trimming pared 0 bases from V and 0 bases from J, leaving 10 bases between. CDR3 length equals 15 residues. CDR3 DNA sequence: TGCGCCAGCAGCTTGGTGGCAGGAGGCTCCTACGAGCAGTACTTC. It codes for CASSLVAGGSYEQYF. The full variable domain, rest sourced from reference TRBV5-1 and TRBJ2-7, is KAGVTQTPRYLIKTRGQQVTLSCSPISGHRSVSWYQQTPGQGLQFLFEYFSETQRNKGNFPGRFSGRQFSNSRSEMNVSTLELGDSALYLCASSLVAGGSYEQYFGPGTRLTVT.

The chain has TRBV6-5 and TRBJ1-1; TRBD1 matches 9 bases. From germline, CDR1 is MNHEY and CDR2 SVGAGI. The CDR3 length is 13 residues. V gave up 6 bases and J gave up 7 bases; unmatched junction bases: 6. In DNA form, the CDR3 reads TGTGCCAGCAGCCGGGACAGGGCAAATGAAGCTTTCTTT. Its translation is CASSRDRANEAFF.

Note on this clone: Additional DNA sequences in this sample encode the identical CDR3. The J gene is TRBJ2-7, the V gene TRBV2, with 7 positions matching TRBD2. The CDR3 sequence is 14 residues long. Per germline, CDR1 SNHLY and CDR2 FYNNEI. V was clipped by 6 bases and J by 1 base; unmatched bases: 6. The CDR3 here is CASRPSGGSYEQYF. CDR3 nucleotide sequence: TGTGCCAGCAGGCCTAGCGGTGGGTCCTACGAGCAGTACTTC.

The CDR3 nucleotides read TGCAGTGCTAGCAGTAAAAATGAGCAGTTCTTC. Translation gives CSASSKNEQFF. The J gene is TRBJ2-1, the V gene TRBV20-1; no firm D call. The V gene's germline CDR1 is DFQATT and CDR2 SNEGSKA (reference sequence). The CDR3 is 11 amino acids. Between the trimmed V and J ends, which lost 3 bases and 7 bases, there was a span of 7 bases.

This clone turned up a few times. The chain has TRBV5-1 and TRBJ2-7; 7 positions match TRBD1. The CDR3 is 13 amino acids. Germline trimming cut 3 bases from V and 5 bases from J; bases unmatched to any gene: 5. Germline V lookup: CDR1 SGHRS, CDR2 YFSETQ. The CDR3 DNA follows: TGCGCCAGCAGCTCCACGACAGGGAACGAGCAGTACTTC. Protein product: CASSSTTGNEQYF. Drawing the rest from reference TRBV5-1 and TRBJ2-7, the complete variable domain is KAGVTQTPRYLIKTRGQQVTLSCSPISGHRSVSWYQQTPGQGLQFLFEYFSETQRNKGNFPGRFSGRQFSNSRSEMNVSTLELGDSALYLCASSSTTGNEQYFGPGTRLTVT.

The gene calls are TRBV6-5 and TRBJ1-5, with D perhaps TRBD1 (6 bases). V was shortened by 5 bases and J by 6 bases, with 17 bases between the two germline ends. This CDR3 comprises 15 residues. CDR1 is MNHEY and CDR2 is SVGAGI in the germline V gene. CDR3 DNA sequence: TGTGCCAGCAGTCATACCGTTCAGGGGTTTCAGCCCCAGCATTTT. Translating it yields CASSHTVQGFQPQHF.

With respect to this clone: This same CDR3 is encoded by further DNA sequences in the sample. The CDR3 nucleotides read TGCGCCAGCAGCCTTGGACAGGGCGGAGAAAAACTGTTTTTT. Amino acid sequence: CASSLGQGGEKLFF. V usage is TRBV5-1 and J usage is TRBJ1-4; 8 positions agree with TRBD1. The junction had 7 bases not matched to a gene; V was cut back by 4 bases and J by 8 bases. The CDR3 consists of 14 residues. CDR1 and CDR2 from the germline V gene are SGHRS and YFSETQ.

V and J are TRBV29-1 and TRBJ2-4; D might be TRBD2 (6 bases). CDR1 is SQVTM and CDR2 is ANQGSEA in the germline V gene. Trimming cost V 0 bases and J 14 bases, with 14 bases left between them. The CDR3 consists of 12 residues. CDR3 residues: CSVEDINRREYF. The DNA of the CDR3 is TGCAGCGTTGAAGATATCAACAGGAGGGAGTACTTC.

V gene TRBV7-9 combines with J gene TRBJ2-3, with 11 bases matching TRBD2. The CDR3 totals 16 residues. V lost 5 bases and J lost 10; bases outside the gene matches: 14. Germline V gene sequence: CDR1 SEHNR, CDR2 FQNEAQ (reference sequence). The CDR3 is CASSIEEGSGGAAQYF. The CDR3, as DNA: TGTGCCAGCAGCATCGAAGAAGGTAGCGGGGGGGCCGCGCAGTATTTT. The full variable domain, its missing parts supplied by reference TRBV7-9 and TRBJ2-3, is DTGVSQNPRHKITKRGQNVTFRCDPISEHNRLYWYRQTLGQGPEFLTYFQNEAQLEKSRLLSDRFSAERPKGSFSTLEIQRTEQGDSAMYLCASSIEEGSGGAAQYFGPGTRLTVL.